This TCR beta chain stems from a study of T cell responses to AZD1222 COVID-19 vaccine. TCRdb's table, derived via immunoSEQ multiplex PCR, lists solely in-frame clones and lacks some. The table includes some 140,000 clones, around 93% detected once. This clone has only one observation. The antigen is not known. Study-level findings and limits: The CD4 TCRs associated with vaccination extended across spike and predominated at 160-218 and 743-854.

Germline V CDR1 and CDR2: MNHEY, SVGAGI. V dropped 6 bases and J dropped 3; count of bases not matched to a gene: 4. This CDR3 spans 13 amino acids. The TCR originated in an adult in good health. The chain has TRBV6-5 and TRBJ1-1; 7 bases agree with TRBD1. Sequenced material: peripheral blood, taken on day 0 of AZD1222 vaccination. The CDR3 bases are TGTGCCAGCAGAACCGACAGGGACACTGAAGCTTTCTTT. Residues: CASRTDRDTEAFF.